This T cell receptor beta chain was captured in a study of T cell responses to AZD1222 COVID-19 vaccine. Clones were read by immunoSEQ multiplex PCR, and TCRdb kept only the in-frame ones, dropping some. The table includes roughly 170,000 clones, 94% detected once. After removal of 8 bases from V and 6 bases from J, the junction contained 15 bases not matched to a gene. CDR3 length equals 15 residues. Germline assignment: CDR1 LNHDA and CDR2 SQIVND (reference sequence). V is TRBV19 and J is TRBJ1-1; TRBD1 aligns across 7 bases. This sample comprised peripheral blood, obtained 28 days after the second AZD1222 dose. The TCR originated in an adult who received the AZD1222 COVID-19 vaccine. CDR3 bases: TGTGCCAGTTCCCCCTCCCGCAGGGGGAATGCTGAAGCTTTCTTT. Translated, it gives CASSPSRRGNAEAFF. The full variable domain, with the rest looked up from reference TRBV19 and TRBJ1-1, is DGGITQSPKYLFRKEGQNVTLSCEQNLNHDAMYWYRQDPGQGLRLIYYSQIVNDFQKGDIAEGYSVSREKKESFPLTVTSAQKNPTAFYLCASSPSRRGNAEAFFGQGTRLTVV.